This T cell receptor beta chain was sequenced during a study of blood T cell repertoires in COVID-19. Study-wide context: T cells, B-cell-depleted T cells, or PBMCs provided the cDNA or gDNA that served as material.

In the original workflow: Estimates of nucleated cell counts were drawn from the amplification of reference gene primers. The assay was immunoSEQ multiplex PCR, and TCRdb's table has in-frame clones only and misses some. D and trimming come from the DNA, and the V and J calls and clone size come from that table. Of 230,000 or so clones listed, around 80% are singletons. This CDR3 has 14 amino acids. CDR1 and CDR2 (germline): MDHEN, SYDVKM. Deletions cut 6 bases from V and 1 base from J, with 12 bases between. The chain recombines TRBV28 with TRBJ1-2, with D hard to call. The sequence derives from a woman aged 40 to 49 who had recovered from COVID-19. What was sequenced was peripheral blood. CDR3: CASSTSQYNYGYTF. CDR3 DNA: TGTGCCAGCAGCACGTCTCAGTATAACTATGGCTACACCTTC.